Here is one T cell receptor beta chain with its context. How the authors handled the data: Reference gene primer amplification in the assay estimated nucleated cell counts. Repertoires were generated with immunoSEQ multiplex PCR, while TCRdb's copy carries only in-frame clones and drops some. The DNA was the basis for D and trimming; V, J and clone size are from that table. Here the sample spans roughly 140,000 clones, roughly 87% being singletons. This sample is drawn from a study of blood T cell repertoires in COVID-19. Overall study: Samples taken during acute and convalescent COVID-19 were collected in the United States, Italy and Spain. The analysed material was cDNA or gDNA that came from T cells, B-cell-depleted T cells, or PBMCs.

Per germline, CDR1 LGHNA and CDR2 YSLEER. Trimming took 4 bases from V and 5 from J, leaving 20 bases between them. CDR3 size: 16 residues. Material for sequencing was peripheral blood. The V gene is TRBV4-3, the J gene TRBJ2-5; no definite D call. The sequence was collected from a woman in her sixties or seventies with active or convalescent COVID-19. CDR3 bases: TGCGCCAGCAGCCCCTCGGTGAATAGCTTGGAGGAGACCCAGTACTTC. The encoded protein is CASSPSVNSLEETQYF.